The rows below give T cell receptor beta chains drawn from one sample of a study of tumor-infiltrating lymphocytes in localized non-small cell lung cancer. Assay used: immunoSEQ multiplex PCR; TCRdb lists only in-frame clones, some missing. The repertoire includes roughly 24,000 clones, around 64% of them detected once, and under 6% sits in the top ten. Sequencing input: lung tumor tissue. These receptors were obtained from a human donor with non-small cell lung cancer. Each CDR3 is given with its conserved first and last residue. The D gene is left open where the match is weak. For some rows the clone size is stated as once, few or many, or as a class when expanded; others skip it.

d_gene: -; j_gene: TRBJ1-1; abundance: -; v_gene: TRBV28; CDR3nt: TGTGCCAGCAGGCAGGGATTGGACACTGAAGCTTTCTTT; CDR3aa: CASRQGLDTEAFF
d_gene: -; j_gene: TRBJ1-4; abundance: -; v_gene: TRBV5-1; CDR3nt: TGCGCCAGCAGCCCCGGGACGGGGATTGTCGAAAAACTGTTTTTT; CDR3aa: CASSPGTGIVEKLFF
d_gene: TRBD1; j_gene: TRBJ1-1; abundance: -; v_gene: TRBV19; CDR3nt: TGTGCCAGTAGAGGAGGACAGGGTATTTTTTCCCCGGACACTGAAGCTTTCTTT; CDR3aa: CASRGGQGIFSPDTEAFF
d_gene: -; j_gene: TRBJ2-6; abundance: once; v_gene: TRBV2; CDR3nt: TGTGCCACGCAGGGCCCTGGGGCCAACGTCCTGACTTTC; CDR3aa: CATQGPGANVLTF
d_gene: -; j_gene: TRBJ1-4; abundance: -; v_gene: TRBV4-1; CDR3nt: TGCGCCAGCAGCCAAGTTGGGGATGAAAAACTGTTTTTT; CDR3aa: CASSQVGDEKLFF
d_gene: -; j_gene: TRBJ2-3; abundance: once; v_gene: TRBV14; CDR3nt: TGTGCCAGCAGCCAGCAGACCTTCGGGGGTACGCAGTATTTT; CDR3aa: CASSQQTFGGTQYF
d_gene: -; j_gene: TRBJ1-5; abundance: -; v_gene: TRBV6-5; CDR3nt: TGTGCCAGCAGATCACAGTTAAATAGCAATCAGCCCCAGCATTTT; CDR3aa: CASRSQLNSNQPQHF
d_gene: TRBD1; j_gene: TRBJ2-1; abundance: -; v_gene: TRBV5-1; CDR3nt: TGCGCCACCGGGGTTACGCAGGGGGTCTACAATGAGCAGTTCTTC; CDR3aa: CATGVTQGVYNEQFF
d_gene: -; j_gene: TRBJ1-5; abundance: -; v_gene: TRBV2; CDR3nt: TGTGCCAGCAGTGAAGGGACCATACAGCCCCAGCATTTT; CDR3aa: CASSEGTIQPQHF
d_gene: -; j_gene: TRBJ1-5; abundance: few; v_gene: TRBV19; CDR3nt: TGTGCCAGTAGTATTGGTGGTGACGGCGGAGGGCATTTT; CDR3aa: CASSIGGDGGGHF
d_gene: -; j_gene: TRBJ2-1; abundance: -; v_gene: TRBV5-1; CDR3nt: TGCGCCAGCAGTTATACGGGGGGCGAGTTAGATGAGCAGTTCTTC; CDR3aa: CASSYTGGELDEQFF
d_gene: -; j_gene: TRBJ1-2; abundance: -; v_gene: TRBV11-2; CDR3nt: TGTGCCAGCAGCTTAAGGCAGCACTATGGCTACACCTTC; CDR3aa: CASSLRQHYGYTF
d_gene: -; j_gene: TRBJ1-3; abundance: -; v_gene: TRBV5-1; CDR3nt: TGCGCCAGCAGCTTGGCCGTGGCAGGGGCGAGAGGAAACACCATATATTTT; CDR3aa: CASSLAVAGARGNTIYF
d_gene: TRBD2; j_gene: TRBJ2-5; abundance: once; v_gene: TRBV6-1; CDR3nt: TGTGCCAGCAGTTCCCTAGCGGGGGGGACCCAGTACTTC; CDR3aa: CASSSLAGGTQYF
d_gene: -; j_gene: TRBJ1-5; abundance: once; v_gene: TRBV30; CDR3nt: TGTGCCTGGAGTTACGCGTCCGCGAATAGCAATCAGCCCCAGCATTTT; CDR3aa: CAWSYASANSNQPQHF
d_gene: -; j_gene: TRBJ2-7; abundance: -; v_gene: TRBV20-1; CDR3nt: TGCAGTGCCAGGGGAGGGGGCGAGCAGTACTTC; CDR3aa: CSARGGGEQYF
d_gene: -; j_gene: TRBJ2-2; abundance: -; v_gene: TRBV7-3; CDR3nt: TGTGCCAGCGGCGGGCCCACCGGGGAGCTGTTTTTT; CDR3aa: CASGGPTGELFF
d_gene: -; j_gene: TRBJ2-2; abundance: -; v_gene: TRBV19; CDR3nt: TGTGCCAGTAGTCCGTTGGATACGAACACCGGGGAGCTGTTTTTT; CDR3aa: CASSPLDTNTGELFF
d_gene: TRBD2; j_gene: TRBJ2-7; abundance: -; v_gene: TRBV9; CDR3nt: TGTGCCAGCAGCGTAGTGGCGGGAGGGCCCGGGGAGCAGTACTTC; CDR3aa: CASSVVAGGPGEQYF
d_gene: TRBD2; j_gene: TRBJ2-7; abundance: -; v_gene: TRBV10-1; CDR3nt: TGCGCCAGCAGAAGCGGGAGGGGGCAGTACTTC; CDR3aa: CASRSGRGQYF
d_gene: TRBD1; j_gene: TRBJ1-1; abundance: -; v_gene: TRBV6-1; CDR3nt: TGTGCCAGCAGTGGGGGACAGGGATGGGACACTGAAGCTTTCTTT; CDR3aa: CASSGGQGWDTEAFF
d_gene: -; j_gene: TRBJ2-3; abundance: -; v_gene: TRBV2; CDR3nt: TGTGCCAGCAGTGTGATGCCCTTAGATACGCAGTATTTT; CDR3aa: CASSVMPLDTQYF
d_gene: -; j_gene: TRBJ1-2; abundance: -; v_gene: TRBV6-6; CDR3nt: TGTGCCAGCAGTTACTCGAGGGCAGGGACAACTGGCTACACCTTC; CDR3aa: CASSYSRAGTTGYTF
d_gene: -; j_gene: TRBJ2-1; abundance: -; v_gene: TRBV7-9; CDR3nt: TGTGCCAGCAGCTTAGCGGGAGGTAATGAGCAGTTCTTC; CDR3aa: CASSLAGGNEQFF
d_gene: TRBD1; j_gene: TRBJ2-7; abundance: -; v_gene: TRBV4-2; CDR3nt: TGTGCCAGCCCGGGACAGGGGGATTACGAGCAGTACTTC; CDR3aa: CASPGQGDYEQYF
d_gene: -; j_gene: TRBJ2-1; abundance: medium-sized; v_gene: TRBV29-1; CDR3nt: TGCAGCGTTGAGCGGGACAGAGACAATGAGCAGTTCTTC; CDR3aa: CSVERDRDNEQFF
d_gene: -; j_gene: TRBJ2-7; abundance: -; v_gene: TRBV12-5; CDR3nt: TGTGCTAGTGGTTTGCGCGCTCTTCCCCCCTACGAGCAGTACTTC; CDR3aa: CASGLRALPPYEQYF
d_gene: -; j_gene: TRBJ1-3; abundance: -; v_gene: TRBV4-2; CDR3nt: TGTGCCAGCAGCTTGGGGGCGGCCAGCTCTGGAAACACCATATATTTT; CDR3aa: CASSLGAASSGNTIYF
d_gene: TRBD1; j_gene: TRBJ2-7; abundance: -; v_gene: TRBV5-1; CDR3nt: TGCGCCAGCAGCTTAACAGGGGAATACGAGCAGTACTTC; CDR3aa: CASSLTGEYEQYF
d_gene: -; j_gene: TRBJ2-1; abundance: -; v_gene: TRBV7-3; CDR3nt: TGTGCCAGCAGCTGGGGAGGCTACAATGAGCAGTTCTTC; CDR3aa: CASSWGGYNEQFF
d_gene: -; j_gene: TRBJ2-6; abundance: -; v_gene: TRBV7-2; CDR3nt: TGTGCCAGCAGCCCAAACTCTGGGGCCAACGTCCTGACTTTC; CDR3aa: CASSPNSGANVLTF
d_gene: TRBD2; j_gene: TRBJ2-1; abundance: few; v_gene: TRBV28; CDR3nt: TGTGCCAGCAGTACAAAACTAGCGAGGAATGAGCAGTTCTTC; CDR3aa: CASSTKLARNEQFF
d_gene: TRBD1; j_gene: TRBJ1-2; abundance: -; v_gene: TRBV2; CDR3nt: TGTGCCAGCAGTGGGGACAGCCTGGGGGGCTACACCTTC; CDR3aa: CASSGDSLGGYTF
d_gene: -; j_gene: TRBJ2-2; abundance: -; v_gene: TRBV5-5; CDR3nt: TGTGCCAGCCGCTTTGGGGTGTCCGGGGAGCTGTTTTTT; CDR3aa: CASRFGVSGELFF
d_gene: -; j_gene: TRBJ2-1; abundance: -; v_gene: TRBV5-4; CDR3nt: TGTGCCAGCAGCTTGGACGGGGATCCTGCCTACAATGAGCAGTTCTTC; CDR3aa: CASSLDGDPAYNEQFF
d_gene: -; j_gene: TRBJ1-1; abundance: -; v_gene: TRBV6-5; CDR3nt: TGTGCCAGCAGTCCTGAAGCTTTCTTT; CDR3aa: CASSPEAFF
d_gene: TRBD2; j_gene: TRBJ2-7; abundance: -; v_gene: TRBV6-1; CDR3nt: TGTGCCAGCAGTCATAGCGGGGGCGAGCAGTACTTC; CDR3aa: CASSHSGGEQYF
d_gene: -; j_gene: TRBJ2-2; abundance: -; v_gene: TRBV6-1; CDR3nt: TGTGCCAGCAGTCCTCAATGGACTCACACCGGGGAGCTGTTTTTT; CDR3aa: CASSPQWTHTGELFF
d_gene: -; j_gene: TRBJ2-7; abundance: -; v_gene: TRBV4-1; CDR3nt: TGCGCCAGCAGCCAAGATCTTTACGGCTCCTACGAGCAGTACTTC; CDR3aa: CASSQDLYGSYEQYF
d_gene: -; j_gene: TRBJ1-1; abundance: -; v_gene: TRBV30; CDR3nt: TGTGCCTGGAGCTTCCCCCCAGCCTTGAACACTGAAGCTTTCTTT; CDR3aa: CAWSFPPALNTEAFF
d_gene: -; j_gene: TRBJ2-5; abundance: -; v_gene: TRBV7-2; CDR3nt: TGTGCCAGCATCCCACTAGCAGGAGAGACCCAGTACTTC; CDR3aa: CASIPLAGETQYF